This TCR beta chain was observed in a study of shared T cell receptors in the human thymus. Sequenced by immunoSEQ multiplex PCR; TCRdb stores in-frame clones only, minus some. The sample shows some 700,000 clones, 85% to 90% of them seen only once. In germline, CDR1 is WSHSY, CDR2 SAAADI. CDR3 length equals 14 residues. The V end lost 0 bases, the J end lost 3 bases, and 6 bases lay between the germline ends. The sample was also reused in another study, on human thymus T cells.

The receptor's source is a boy under three years old with a congenital heart defect. The chain couples TRBV10-2 to TRBJ2-1; D is perhaps TRBD1 (6 bases). The sample was thymocytes. DNA for the CDR3: TGCGCCAGCAGTGAGTCGGACAGCTACAATGAGCAGTTCTTC. This sequence encodes CASSESDSYNEQFF.